This entry lists 10 T cell receptor beta chains sequenced from one sample in a study of post-analysis software for immune sequencing data. Unique molecular identifiers were built into the TCR beta cDNA libraries. TCRdb re-analysed the PCR reads in MiXCR, keeping a single row per CDR3 protein. The profile shows roughly 150,000 distinct CDR3 sequences, under 40% of them singletons. Here the sequenced sample was blood, taken after autologous hematopoietic stem cell transplantation. Receptor source: a girl aged 10-17 years with multiple sclerosis.

This clonotype was counted only a few times. This CDR3 reads CSVRASGKVYEQYF. The CDR3 DNA follows: TGCAGCGTACGGGCTAGCGGGAAGGTCTACGAGCAGTACTTC. This sequence joins TRBV29-1 and TRBJ2-7; 9 bases fit TRBD2. The CDR3 is 14 amino acids. Germline V gene sequence: CDR1 SQVTM, CDR2 ANQGSEA. V dropped 6 bases and J dropped 3; count of bases not matched to a gene: 9.

This chain joins TRBV2 and TRBJ2-1, with TRBD2 matching 7 bases. J was trimmed by 6 bases and V by 3 bases; bases with no gene match: 11. Germline V CDR1 and CDR2: SNHLY, FYNNEI. This CDR3 region has 16 residues. This CDR3 reads CASSEGGQGVRNEQFF. CDR3 nucleotides: TGTGCCAGCAGTGAGGGAGGGCAAGGGGTACGCAATGAGCAGTTCTTC. The full variable domain, in which reference TRBV2 and TRBJ2-1 provide the parts outside the CDR3, is EPEVTQTPSHQVTQMGQEVILRCVPISNHLYFYWYRQILGQKVEFLVSFYNNEISEKSEIFDDQFSVERPDGSNFTLKIRSTKLEDSAMYFCASSEGGQGVRNEQFFGPGTRLTVL.

This clonotype was seen more than once but under ten times. The chain links TRBV28 to TRBJ2-7, with a weak D call TRBD1 (6 bases). The V end was cut by 5 bases, the J end by 0 bases, with 11 bases between. CDR1 is MDHEN and CDR2 is SYDVKM in the germline V gene. The CDR3 spans 14 residues. The CDR3 loop is CASSTHRDSYEQYF. Written as DNA, the CDR3 is TGTGCCAGCAGTACCCACAGGGACTCCTACGAGCAGTACTTC.

This clonotype was recorded a few times. V is TRBV6-2 or TRBV6-3 and J is TRBJ2-1, with 13 bases fitting TRBD2. This CDR3 spans 14 amino acids. V was pared by 7 bases and J by 8 bases, with 5 bases of the junction left unmatched. The germline V gene has CDR1 MNHEY and CDR2 SVGEGT. DNA for the CDR3: TGTGCCAGCAAAGGACTAGCGGGAGCATATGAGCAGTTCTTC. Its translation: CASKGLAGAYEQFF.

The CDR3 DNA reads as TGTGCCAGCAGCCAAGAATCCTACAATGAGCAGTTCTTC. Translating gives CASSQESYNEQFF. The genes are TRBV4-2 and TRBJ2-1; D gene uncertain. Germline CDR1 reads LGHNA; CDR2 reads YNFKEQ. This CDR3 has 13 amino acids. V was shortened by 0 bases and J by 1 base, with 1 base between the two germline ends.

This clonotype was found a few times. This sequence joins TRBV25-1 and TRBJ1-2; 11 nucleotides match TRBD1. The germline CDR1 and CDR2 sequences are MGHDK and SYGVNS. Trimming at V came to 1 base and at J to 4 bases, leaving 8 bases not matched to a gene. The CDR3 is made up of 17 amino acids. The CDR3 bases are TGTGCCAGCAGTGAATCCCGGACAGGGGGCCTCCTCTATGGCTACACCTTC. This encodes CASSESRTGGLLYGYTF.

The chain is built from TRBV2 and TRBJ2-3; 10 positions match TRBD2. V shed 2 bases, J shed 4 bases, and the junction held 6 bases outside the gene matches. The V gene's germline CDR1 is SNHLY and CDR2 FYNNEI. The CDR3 runs to 16 residues. Written as DNA, the CDR3 is TGTGCCAGCAGTGAACCCGGACTAGCGGTTGCAGATACGCAGTATTTT. This sequence encodes CASSEPGLAVADTQYF.

This chain joins TRBV28 and TRBJ1-1; D uncertain. V shed 6 bases and J shed 6 bases, with 14 bases lying between them. The CDR3 contains 13 residues. Germline assignment: CDR1 MDHEN and CDR2 SYDVKM. The CDR3 nucleotides are TGTGCCAGCAGCTTCGGGTATGTGGCTGAAGCTTTCTTT. This translates into CASSFGYVAEAFF.

This clonotype was found a few times. The chain combines TRBV27 with TRBJ1-5, with 8 bases fitting TRBD1. Per the germline V gene, CDR1 is MNHEY and CDR2 is SMNVEV (reference sequence). With V trimmed by 5 bases and J by 6 bases, 6 bases remained unmatched. The CDR3 totals 14 residues. The CDR3 DNA follows: TGTGCCAGCAGTCGTCGGACAGGGACTCAGCCCCAGCATTTT. Translated, it gives CASSRRTGTQPQHF.

The gene calls are TRBV12-3 or TRBV12-4 and TRBJ2-3; possible D gene TRBD1, 6 bases. This CDR3 has 13 amino acids. With 8 bases removed from V and 1 base from J, the gap between germline ends came to 10 bases. The CDR3: CASAAGGTDTQYF. The CDR3 coding sequence is TGTGCCAGCGCGGCAGGGGGCACAGATACGCAGTATTTT.